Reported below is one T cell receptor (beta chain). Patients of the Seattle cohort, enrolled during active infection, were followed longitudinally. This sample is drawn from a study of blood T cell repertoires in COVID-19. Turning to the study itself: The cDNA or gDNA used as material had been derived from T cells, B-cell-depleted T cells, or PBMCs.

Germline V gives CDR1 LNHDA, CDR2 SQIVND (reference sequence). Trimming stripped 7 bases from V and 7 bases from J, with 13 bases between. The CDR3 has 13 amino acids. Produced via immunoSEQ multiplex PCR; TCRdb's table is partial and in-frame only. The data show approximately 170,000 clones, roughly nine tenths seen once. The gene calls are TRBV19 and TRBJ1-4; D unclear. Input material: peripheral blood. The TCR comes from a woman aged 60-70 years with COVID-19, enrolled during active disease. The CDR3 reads CASTPGGSEKLFF. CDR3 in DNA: TGTGCCAGTACCCCGGGAGGGAGTGAAAAACTGTTTTTT.